These T cell receptor beta chains were read from a single sample in a study of blood T cell repertoires in COVID-19. Profiling relied on immunoSEQ multiplex PCR, and the TCRdb table lists in-frame clones only, not all of them. The table records 200,000 to 250,000 clones, approximately 85% of them present only once. Sequencing was performed on peripheral blood. All receptors derive from a woman in her seventies with COVID-19, enrolled during active disease. Both conserved end residues are part of each CDR3. The D gene is left open where the match is weak.

d_call | j_call | v_call | cdr3_aa
TRBD2 | TRBJ2-1 | TRBV5-1 | CASSPGTSGLGQFF
TRBD1 | TRBJ2-1 | TRBV12-5 | CASGLSVAGTGGFEQFF
TRBD2 | TRBJ2-7 | TRBV7-2 | CASSPGVAGAFEQYF
NA | TRBJ1-2 | TRBV9 | CASSVGRTAVYGYTF
TRBD2 | TRBJ2-4 | TRBV11-2 | CASSLEPTSRMVQYF
NA | TRBJ1-3 | TRBV5-6 | CASRPSGIRSGNTIYF
NA | TRBJ2-3 | TRBV2 | CASSELPTDTQYF
NA | TRBJ1-1 | TRBV2 | CASTPLRGSLNTEAFF
NA | TRBJ1-2 | TRBV6-5 | CASRKLQGSYGYTF
TRBD2 | TRBJ2-1 | TRBV6-4 | CASSRAATSGYYNEQFF
TRBD1 | TRBJ1-6 | TRBV3-1/TRBV3-2 | CASSHRGPRSPLHF
TRBD1 | TRBJ1-4 | TRBV6-1 | CASSKGYGGQNEKLFF
TRBD1 | TRBJ1-1 | TRBV7-9 | CASSRGTGYTEAFF
TRBD1 | TRBJ2-1 | TRBV2 | CASSPPDRAGQFF
NA | TRBJ1-1 | TRBV7-2 | CASSFGGHTEAFF
NA | TRBJ1-4 | TRBV11-1 | CASSYHGPGEKLFF
TRBD2 | TRBJ2-7 | TRBV7-2 | CASSLGGGRTSYEQYF
TRBD1 | TRBJ2-2 | TRBV11-2 | CASSSFSGQGWVAGELFF
TRBD1 | TRBJ2-7 | TRBV18 | CASSPLLPGQGSGEQYF
NA | TRBJ2-5 | TRBV5-6 | CASSRSGETQYF
TRBD1 | TRBJ2-5 | TRBV12-3/TRBV12-4 | CASRDRPLETQYF
TRBD2 | TRBJ2-5 | TRBV3-1/TRBV3-2 | CASSHGTSGSVGQETQYF
NA | TRBJ2-1 | TRBV16 | CASSGWSSYNEQFF
NA | TRBJ1-2 | TRBV19 | CASSIRDGYTF
TRBD1 | TRBJ1-4 | TRBV5-6 | CASSLYTGTAYKLFF
TRBD1 | TRBJ1-2 | TRBV5-1 | CASSLEVRGQGSFGYTF
NA | TRBJ2-3 | TRBV9 | CASSVVSSTDTQYF
NA | TRBJ2-2 | TRBV2 | CASKRLRGTGELFF
NA | TRBJ2-2 | TRBV10-3 | CAIRGPGFDTGELFF
NA | TRBJ2-7 | TRBV5-1 | CASSLGGFGGWSLLNSYEQYF
NA | TRBJ2-3 | TRBV11-3 | CASSSLQGLVTQYF
NA | TRBJ1-2 | TRBV5-4 | CATSAPGGSYGYTF
NA | TRBJ2-6 | TRBV10-1 | CASNIRGLSSGANVLTF
NA | TRBJ1-1 | TRBV29-1 | CSVGAGLNTEAFF
TRBD1 | TRBJ2-1 | TRBV15 | CATSLRGDRAYNEQFF
NA | TRBJ1-3 | TRBV7-2 | CASSLVPFSGNTIYF
TRBD2 | TRBJ2-7 | TRBV19 | CASSISPRGDEQYF
NA | TRBJ1-5 | TRBV6-2/TRBV6-3 | CASSLDGGNQPQHF
TRBD2 | TRBJ2-7 | TRBV6-2/TRBV6-3 | CASSYSSGNTYEQYF
NA | TRBJ1-2 | TRBV19 | CASSIDAGTHYGYTF
NA | TRBJ2-2 | TRBV5-6 | CASSFGQAGELFF
TRBD2 | TRBJ2-5 | TRBV7-8 | CASSRASGGSETQYF
NA | TRBJ1-1 | TRBV7-3 | CASSLTGRQNTEAFF
NA | TRBJ1-1 | TRBV5-1 | CASSRTSVNTEAFF
TRBD2 | TRBJ2-2 | TRBV9 | CASSAGLAGGAGELFF
TRBD1 | TRBJ1-2 | TRBV9 | CASSVGGQGTYGYTF
NA | TRBJ2-7 | TRBV3-1/TRBV3-2 | CASSQEAGESEQYF
TRBD1 | TRBJ2-3 | TRBV7-3 | CASSLATSTGADTQYF
TRBD2 | TRBJ2-6 | TRBV27 | CASSLDGDYGANVLTF
TRBD1 | TRBJ1-2 | TRBV7-8 | CASSKDRGVDWGYTF
NA | TRBJ1-2 | TRBV19 | CASSSPLRDSVGYTF
TRBD2 | TRBJ2-2 | TRBV7-2 | CASSLRGGRESTGELFF
NA | TRBJ1-1 | TRBV9 | CASSPGPGVTEAFF
TRBD1 | TRBJ1-1 | TRBV9 | CASSVTGVNTEAFF
NA | TRBJ1-2 | TRBV3-1/TRBV3-2 | CASSLGGSYGYTF
NA | TRBJ1-2 | TRBV21-1 | CASSTTSFRDSPPYGYTF
TRBD2 | TRBJ2-2 | TRBV11-3 | CASSSPSGGSTGELFF
TRBD1 | TRBJ1-5 | TRBV27 | CASSLTGESLGQPQHF
NA | TRBJ1-1 | TRBV13 | CASSLRGQTTEAFF